This T cell receptor (beta chain) was obtained from a study of CD8+CD57+ T cells in acquired aplastic anemia. Study at large: Average DNA yield from sorted CD4+ and CD8+ cells was about 3 ug. Study findings and constraints: Significance was not reached for CD8+ Simpson's diversity between patients and controls.

With 0 bases removed from V and 11 bases from J, the gap between germline ends came to 16 bases. Germline CDR1 and CDR2: SGHVS and FNYEAQ. This CDR3 comprises 14 residues. A word on this clonotype: What it binds is unknown.

Profiles of TCR beta VDJ and CDR3 were generated from a genomic DNA template. TCRdb reanalysed the reads using MiXCR and keeps one entry per CDR3 protein. The sample holds some 290,000 distinct CDR3 sequences, 56% seen once. This receptor was identified in a human donor with severe aplastic anemia or a healthy control (not recorded which). Sequencing used sorted CD4+, CD8+, or CD8+CD57+ T cells (not recorded which) from PBMCs. V is TRBV7-6 and J is TRBJ1-1; perhaps TRBD1 as D (6 bases). The CDR3 DNA follows: TGTGCCAGCAGCTTAGCTAGCGGGGGGGCAGGGGCTTTCTTT. Protein product: CASSLASGGAGAFF. The whole variable domain, remainder taken from reference TRBV7-6 and TRBJ1-1, is GAGVSQSPRYKVTKRGQDVALRCDPISGHVSLYWYRQALGQGPEFLTYFNYEAQQDKSGLPNDRFSAERPEGSISTLTIQRTEQRDSAMYRCASSLASGGAGAFFGQGTRLTVV.